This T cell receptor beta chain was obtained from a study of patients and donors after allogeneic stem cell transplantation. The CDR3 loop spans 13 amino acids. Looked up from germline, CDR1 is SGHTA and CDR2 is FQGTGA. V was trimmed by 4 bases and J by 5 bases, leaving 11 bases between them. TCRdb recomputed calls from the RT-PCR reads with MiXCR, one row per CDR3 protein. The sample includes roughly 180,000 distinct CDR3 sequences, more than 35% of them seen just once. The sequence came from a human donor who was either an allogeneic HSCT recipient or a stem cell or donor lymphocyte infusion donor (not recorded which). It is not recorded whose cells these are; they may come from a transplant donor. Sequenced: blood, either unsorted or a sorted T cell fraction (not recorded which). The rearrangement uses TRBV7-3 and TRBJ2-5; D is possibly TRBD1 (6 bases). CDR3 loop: CASSSTGIETQYF. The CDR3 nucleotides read TGTGCCAGCAGCTCAACAGGGATTGAGACCCAGTACTTC.